What follows are 23 T cell receptor beta chains derived from one specimen sequenced in a study of blood T cell repertoires in COVID-19. The table came from immunoSEQ multiplex PCR; TCRdb's copy has only in-frame clones and leaves some out. The sample contains around 46,000 clones, 86% of which appear only once. The sample was peripheral blood. The receptors shown here come from a man aged 55 to 69 with active or convalescent COVID-19.

The chain has TRBV18 and TRBJ2-1; 13 bases align to TRBD2. This CDR3 is 16 amino acids long. J gave up 7 bases and V 2 bases, and 5 bases lay outside the gene matches. CDR1 and CDR2 from the germline V gene are KGHSH and LQKENI. For the CDR3, the DNA is TGTGCCAGCTCACCAACCGGACTAGCGGGGGAGAATGAGCAGTTCTTC. This codes for CASSPTGLAGENEQFF.

This chain uses TRBV6-5 with TRBJ2-3, with a possible D match to TRBD2 (6 bases). The V end was cut by 1 base, the J end by 6 bases, with 8 bases between. CDR3 size: 13 residues. Germline assignment: CDR1 MNHEY and CDR2 SVGAGI. CDR3 in DNA: TGTGCCAGCAGTTACTTGGAGGGGGATACGCAGTATTTT. Translation: CASSYLEGDTQYF.

The chain employs TRBV5-5 and TRBJ2-7; TRBD1 might be the D (5 bases). This CDR3 is built from 13 residues. Trimming pared 7 bases from V and 3 bases from J, leaving 14 bases between. Per the germline V gene, CDR1 is SGHKS and CDR2 is YYEKEE (reference sequence). The CDR3 DNA reads TGTGCCAGCGGGCAGGGCAATGTCTACGAGCAGTACTTC. Amino acid sequence: CASGQGNVYEQYF.

This clone was counted between two and nine times. The genes are TRBV4-2 and TRBJ1-3, with D hard to call. The CDR3 runs to 15 residues. Trimming cost V 1 base and J 1 base, with 8 bases left between them. Germline CDR1 reads LGHNA; CDR2 reads YNFKEQ. For the CDR3, the DNA is TGTGCCAGCAGCCAAGGGGGAGTTTCTGGAAACACCATATATTTT. This translates into CASSQGGVSGNTIYF.

The chain carries TRBV15 and TRBJ1-4, with TRBD1 identical over 7 bases. The CDR3 totals 15 residues. The V segment lost 2 bases and the J segment 5 bases; nucleotides outside the gene matches: 5. From germline, CDR1 is LNHNV and CDR2 YYDKDF (reference sequence). DNA of the CDR3: TGTGCCACCAGCAGAAACAGGGGCCTGAATGAAAAACTGTTTTTT. This translates into CATSRNRGLNEKLFF.

This clone came up once. The chain links TRBV3-1 (or the pseudogene TRBV3-2) to TRBJ1-2; the D gene is possibly TRBD1 (6 bases). Germline V gene lookup returns CDR1 LGHDT and CDR2 YNNKEL (reference sequence). The CDR3 extends over 14 amino acids. The ends were cut back, 4 bases at V and 8 bases at J, with 17 bases in the middle. CDR3 residues: CASSPGVLGAGYTF. The CDR3 nucleotides read TGTGCCAGCAGCCCCGGGGTCTTGGGGGCGGGCTACACCTTC.

The chain employs TRBV5-1 and TRBJ1-2, with D unclear. This CDR3 has 14 amino acids. CDR1 is SGHRS, CDR2 YFSETQ, per germline. V shed 1 base and J shed 6 bases, with 13 bases lying between them. CDR3 nucleotide sequence: TGCGCCAGCAGCTTGAAAGACACCTTTCATGGCTACACCTTC. Translation gives CASSLKDTFHGYTF.

This chain uses TRBV7-9 with TRBJ2-3; D uncertain. The CDR3 totals 13 residues. Trimming removed 4 bases at V and 4 bases at J, with 9 bases between. Germline CDR1 reads SEHNR; CDR2 reads FQNEAQ (reference sequence). The CDR3 sequence: CASSSGGADTQYF. The CDR3 region has the DNA TGTGCCAGCAGCTCCGGTGGAGCAGATACGCAGTATTTT.

The V gene is TRBV5-1, the J gene TRBJ2-1, with TRBD2 matching 13 bases. V lost 8 bases and J lost 2; bases outside the gene matches: 13. The length of the CDR3 is 18 residues. From germline, CDR1 is SGHRS and CDR2 YFSETQ. The CDR3 DNA follows: TGCGCCAGACGGGCTGGGACTAGCGGGGTGTGGACCTACAATGAGCAGTTCTTC. Translation gives CARRAGTSGVWTYNEQFF.

J is TRBJ2-7 and V is TRBV7-8, with D tentatively TRBD2 (6 bases). Trimming shortened V by 1 base and J by 3 bases, and 10 bases separated the two germline ends. Germline values: CDR1 SGHVS, CDR2 FQNEAQ. The CDR3 extends over 14 amino acids. The CDR3: CASSLGMGGYEQYF. DNA for the CDR3: TGTGCCAGCAGCTTAGGTATGGGGGGCTACGAGCAGTACTTC.

The J gene is TRBJ2-5, the V gene TRBV2; 8 bases line up with TRBD2. Unmatched junction bases numbered 17, after V lost 6 bases and J lost 5 bases. The length of the CDR3 is 17 residues. Germline values: CDR1 SNHLY, CDR2 FYNNEI. DNA for the CDR3: TGTGCCAGCAGCGCCGAGAGCGGGGGCTCCCAGGGGGAGACCCAGTACTTC. This codes for CASSAESGGSQGETQYF.

The chain carries TRBV7-8 and TRBJ2-7; D uncertain. In germline, CDR1 is SGHVS, CDR2 FQNEAQ. Trimming took 5 bases from V and 3 from J, leaving 11 bases between them. This CDR3 has 13 residues. The chain's CDR3 is CASSRDTIYEQYF. As DNA, the CDR3 is TGTGCCAGCAGCAGAGACACGATCTACGAGCAGTACTTC.

This chain uses TRBV7-3 with TRBJ2-7; D is uncertain. The V gene's germline CDR1 is SGHTA and CDR2 FQGTGA. This CDR3 is built from 14 residues. With 2 bases removed from V and 3 bases from J, the gap between germline ends came to 11 bases. CDR3 region: CASSLFGGYYEQYF. The CDR3 coding sequence is TGTGCCAGCAGCTTATTCGGCGGTTACTACGAGCAGTACTTC.

DNA for the CDR3: TGTGCCAGCTCACCAGCCTACGAGGGCACTGAAGCTTTCTTT. Protein product: CASSPAYEGTEAFF. The chain joins TRBV18 to TRBJ1-1; no reliable D call. Germline CDR1 is KGHSH and CDR2 is LQKENI. CDR3 length: 14 amino acids. Deletions cut 2 bases from V and 4 bases from J, with 11 bases between.

The chain carries TRBV9 and TRBJ1-1; tentatively, D is TRBD1 (5 bases). Germline V gene data show CDR1 as SGDLS and CDR2 as YYNGEE. This CDR3 contains 15 residues. Trimming took 0 bases from V and 4 from J, leaving 13 bases between them. This CDR3 is CASSVVGGSGTEAFF. CDR3 nucleotides: TGTGCCAGCAGCGTAGTTGGGGGGTCGGGCACTGAAGCTTTCTTT.

This chain joins TRBV5-1 and TRBJ1-1, with D tentatively TRBD1 (5 bases). CDR3 length: 13 residues. CDR1 is SGHRS, CDR2 YFSETQ, per germline. V shed 4 bases and J shed 4 bases, with 11 bases lying between them. This CDR3 reads CASSVRGITEAFF. In DNA form, the CDR3 reads TGCGCCAGCAGCGTCCGGGGGATCACTGAAGCTTTCTTT.

The chain has TRBV7-2 and TRBJ1-2; D ambiguous. Germline CDR1 is SGHTA and CDR2 is FQGNSA. The CDR3 consists of 13 residues. Trimming pared 2 bases from V and 7 bases from J, leaving 11 bases between. The CDR3 is CASSLSTDSGYTF. The CDR3 DNA reads TGTGCCAGCAGCTTATCCACGGACTCTGGCTACACCTTC.

This chain joins TRBV30 and TRBJ2-7, with 10 positions matching TRBD1. The CDR3 is 15 residues long. In germline, CDR1 is GTSNPN, CDR2 SVGIG (reference sequence). The V gene end was trimmed by 2 bases and the J gene end by 1 base; junction bases not matched to a gene: 5. In DNA, the CDR3 is TGTGCCTGGAGTAAAGGGACAGGGGATTCCTACGAGCAGTACTTC. This codes for CAWSKGTGDSYEQYF.

This clone was observed once. As DNA, the CDR3 is TGTGCCAGCGAGGAGGGTCGGAACACTGAAGCTTTCTTT. Protein sequence: CASEEGRNTEAFF. This chain joins TRBV28 and TRBJ1-1; D is ambiguous. V lost 8 bases and J lost 1, with 11 bases in between. The V gene's germline CDR1 is MDHEN and CDR2 SYDVKM. CDR3 length: 13 residues.

The chain uses TRBV27 and TRBJ1-1; TRBD1 might be the D (5 bases). The length of the CDR3 is 14 residues. Per the germline V gene, CDR1 is MNHEY and CDR2 is SMNVEV (reference sequence). V lost 3 bases to trimming and J lost 4 bases, with 12 bases between them. For the CDR3, the DNA is TGTGCCAGCAGTTTTCAAGGGGCAGGCACTGAAGCTTTCTTT. Its protein product is CASSFQGAGTEAFF.

This rearrangement joins TRBV28 to TRBJ1-5; 9 bases fit TRBD1. Germline V gene lookup returns CDR1 MDHEN and CDR2 SYDVKM. V gave up 2 bases and J gave up 10 bases; unmatched junction bases: 12. The CDR3 is 16 amino acids. The CDR3 DNA is TGTGCCAGCAGTTTAAGCCCCGGACAGGGACAGGGCCCCCAGCATTTT. It encodes CASSLSPGQGQGPQHF.

This chain's CDR3 is CASSRTGDEQFF. The CDR3 DNA reads TGTGCCAGCAGCCGAACAGGGGATGAGCAGTTCTTC. The chain employs TRBV3-1 (or the pseudogene TRBV3-2) and TRBJ2-1; 7 positions match TRBD1. The CDR3 contains 12 residues. Germline-derived CDR1 and CDR2 are LGHDT and YNNKEL (reference sequence). The V segment lost 4 bases and the J segment 8 bases; nucleotides outside the gene matches: 2.

This rearrangement joins TRBV19 to TRBJ1-1, with TRBD1 as a possible D gene (5 bases). The V gene's germline CDR1 is LNHDA and CDR2 SQIVND (reference sequence). Trimming took 3 bases from V and 5 from J, leaving 13 bases between them. This CDR3 is built from 14 residues. The chain's CDR3 is CASSITGSGTEAFF. The CDR3 region has the DNA TGTGCCAGTAGTATCACAGGATCCGGGACTGAAGCTTTCTTT.